The T cell receptor (beta chain) under discussion was sequenced for a study of cytomegalovirus exposure and HLA in healthy donors. The CDR3 totals 13 residues. With V trimmed by 4 bases and J by 3 bases, 3 bases remained unmatched. Looked up from germline, CDR1 is SGHRS and CDR2 is YFSETQ. 13 Jbeta primers and 60 Vbeta primers were used for the PCR. Sequencing was performed with immunoSEQ multiplex PCR; in TCRdb, only in-frame clones are kept and a portion is missing. The profile shows around 150,000 clones, 80% to 90% of them singletons. Source material: PBMCs. This TCR came from a young man in good health and CMV-seronegative. This chain joins TRBV5-1 and TRBJ2-5; 7 bases agree with TRBD1. CDR3 sequence reads: CASSPGTEETQYF. The DNA for the CDR3 is TGCGCCAGCAGCCCCGGGACAGAAGAGACCCAGTACTTC.